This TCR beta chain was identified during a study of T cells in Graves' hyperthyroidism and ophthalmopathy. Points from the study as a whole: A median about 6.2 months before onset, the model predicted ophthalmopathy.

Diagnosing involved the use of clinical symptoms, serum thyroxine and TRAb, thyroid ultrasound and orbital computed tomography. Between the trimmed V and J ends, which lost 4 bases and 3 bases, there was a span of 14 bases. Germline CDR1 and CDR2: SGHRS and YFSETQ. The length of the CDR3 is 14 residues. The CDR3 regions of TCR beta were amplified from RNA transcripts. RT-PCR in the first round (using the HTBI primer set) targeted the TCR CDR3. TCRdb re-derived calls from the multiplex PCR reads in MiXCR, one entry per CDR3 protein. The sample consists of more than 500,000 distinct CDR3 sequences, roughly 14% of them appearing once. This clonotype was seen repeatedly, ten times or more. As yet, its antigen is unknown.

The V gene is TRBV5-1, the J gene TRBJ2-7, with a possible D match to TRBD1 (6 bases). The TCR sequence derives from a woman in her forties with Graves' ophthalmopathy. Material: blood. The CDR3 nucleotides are TGCGCCAGCAGCCACTCAGGACAGTTCTACGAGCAGTACTTC. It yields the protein CASSHSGQFYEQYF.